The clone carrying this TCR beta chain was seen more than once but under ten times. Its antigen remains unknown. Every isolated RNA sample was fully reverse transcribed, so sequencing captured expressed TCRB transcripts. Only in-frame clones appear in the TCRdb table, and some are missing; sequencing was by immunoSEQ multiplex PCR. The table shows about 320,000 clones, with 14% occurring only once. This sample is part of a study of beta chain features in type 1 diabetes. Findings and caveats of the study: Moderate but significant shortening of TCRB CDR3s was recorded in all four CD4+ subsets from Type 1 diabetes patients. Researchers cautioned that cDNA sequencing could over-represent cells with high TCR expression.

This receptor was identified in a man under 40 in good health. Sequenced: central memory CD4+ T cells from blood.

The CDR3 DNA follows: TGTGCCAGCAGCTTGGGGACATCCAACTATGGCTACACCTTC. This sequence encodes CASSLGTSNYGYTF. The chain uses TRBV5-4 and TRBJ1-2; a possible D gene is TRBD1 (5 bases). From germline, CDR1 is SGHNT and CDR2 YYREEE (reference sequence). V was trimmed by 0 bases and J by 2 bases, leaving 8 bases between them. The CDR3 consists of 14 residues.